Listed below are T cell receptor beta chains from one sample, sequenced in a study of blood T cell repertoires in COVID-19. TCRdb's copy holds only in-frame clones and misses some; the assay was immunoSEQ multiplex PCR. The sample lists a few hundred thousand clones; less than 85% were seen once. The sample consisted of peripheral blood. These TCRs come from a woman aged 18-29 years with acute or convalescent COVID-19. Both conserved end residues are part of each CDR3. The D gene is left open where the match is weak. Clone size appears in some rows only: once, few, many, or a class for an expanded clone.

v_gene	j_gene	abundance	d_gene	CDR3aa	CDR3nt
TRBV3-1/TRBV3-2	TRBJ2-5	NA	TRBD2	CASSQDVQRGVRETQYF	TGTGCCAGCAGCCAAGATGTGCAGCGGGGGGTTCGAGAGACCCAGTACTTC
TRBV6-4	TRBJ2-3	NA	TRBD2	CASSRGRESTDTQYF	TGTGCCAGCAGTAGAGGGAGGGAGTCCACAGATACGCAGTATTTT
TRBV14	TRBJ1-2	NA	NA	CASSQVAGFNYGYTF	TGTGCCAGCAGCCAAGTGGCAGGTTTTAACTATGGCTACACCTTC
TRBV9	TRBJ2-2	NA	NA	CASSARSNTGELFF	TGTGCCAGCAGCGCACGAAGCAACACCGGGGAGCTGTTTTTT
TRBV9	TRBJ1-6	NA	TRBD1	CASSVNDRVGHSPLHF	TGTGCCAGCAGCGTGAATGACAGGGTTGGGCATTCACCCCTCCACTTT
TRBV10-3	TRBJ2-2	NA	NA	CAISQQGPAGELFF	TGTGCCATCAGTCAACAGGGCCCAGCCGGGGAGCTGTTTTTT
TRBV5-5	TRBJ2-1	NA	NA	CASSLEQTNEQFF	TGTGCCAGCAGCTTGGAGCAGACTAATGAGCAGTTCTTC
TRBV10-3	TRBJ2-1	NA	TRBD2	CAISDGRTDEQFF	TGTGCCATCAGTGACGGGAGGACGGATGAGCAGTTCTTC
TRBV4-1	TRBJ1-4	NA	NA	CASSLRDSYFEEKLFF	TGCGCCAGCAGCCTCCGAGATTCATATTTTGAGGAAAAACTGTTTTTT
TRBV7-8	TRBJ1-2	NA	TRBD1	CASSSGTGPFYGYTF	TGTGCCAGCAGCTCAGGGACAGGTCCTTTCTATGGCTACACCTTC
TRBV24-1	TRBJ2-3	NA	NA	CATRDSSTDTQYF	TGTGCCACCAGGGACAGCAGCACAGATACGCAGTATTTT
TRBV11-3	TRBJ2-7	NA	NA	CASSLGGPYEQYF	TGTGCCAGCAGCTTAGGGGGGCCCTACGAGCAGTACTTC
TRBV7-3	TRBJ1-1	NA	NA	CASSRQVNTEAFF	TGTGCCAGCAGCCGACAGGTGAACACTGAAGCTTTCTTT
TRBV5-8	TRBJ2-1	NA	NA	CASSLRSGRFF	TGTGCCAGCAGCTTACGATCGGGGAGGTTCTTC
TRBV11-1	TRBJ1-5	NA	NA	CASEEDSGVGQPQHF	TGTGCCAGCGAAGAAGATTCGGGGGTCGGCCAGCCCCAGCATTTT
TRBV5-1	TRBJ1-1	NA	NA	CASSWKSNREMNTEAFF	TGCGCCAGCAGCTGGAAAAGTAACAGGGAGATGAACACTGAAGCTTTCTTT
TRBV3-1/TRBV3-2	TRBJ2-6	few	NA	CASSQPTSSGANVLTF	TGTGCCAGCAGCCAGCCGACTAGCTCTGGGGCCAACGTCCTGACTTTC
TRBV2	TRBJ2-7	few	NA	CASYSGNEQYF	TGTGCCAGCTATTCGGGTAACGAGCAGTACTTC
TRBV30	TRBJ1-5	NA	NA	CAWSVWQGSGSNQPQHF	TGTGCCTGGAGTGTATGGCAGGGGTCCGGTAGCAATCAGCCCCAGCATTTT
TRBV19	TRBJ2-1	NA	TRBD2	CASSMSSGFYNEQFF	TGTGCCAGTAGTATGTCTAGCGGGTTCTACAATGAGCAGTTCTTC
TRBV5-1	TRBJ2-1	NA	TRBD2	CASSLTSGRSVIF	TGCGCCAGCAGCTTGACTAGCGGGAGAAGCGTGATCTTC
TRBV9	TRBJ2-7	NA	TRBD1	CASSVGTAYEQYF	TGTGCCAGCAGCGTGGGGACAGCCTACGAGCAGTACTTC
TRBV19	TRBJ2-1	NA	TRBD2	CASSINLAGGPNEQFF	TGTGCCAGTAGTATAAATCTAGCGGGAGGGCCCAATGAGCAGTTCTTC
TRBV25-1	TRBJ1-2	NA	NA	CASSESVGGELDYGYTF	TGTGCCAGCAGTGAATCCGTCGGGGGGGAATTAGACTATGGCTACACCTTC
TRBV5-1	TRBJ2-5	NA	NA	CASSLTGTQETQYF	TGCGCCAGCAGCTTAACAGGGACCCAAGAGACCCAGTACTTC
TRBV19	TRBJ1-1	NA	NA	CASISGQNTEAFF	TGTGCCAGTATCTCGGGACAGAACACTGAAGCTTTCTTT
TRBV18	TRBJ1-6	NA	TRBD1	CASSPGTGESPLHF	TGTGCCAGCTCACCGGGGACAGGGGAATCACCCCTCCACTTT
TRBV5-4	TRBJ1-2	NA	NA	CASSSDTDGYGYTF	TGTGCCAGCAGCTCCGACACTGACGGATATGGCTACACCTTC
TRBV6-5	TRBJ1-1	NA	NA	CASRTGYTEAFF	TGTGCCAGCAGAACAGGCTACACTGAAGCTTTCTTT
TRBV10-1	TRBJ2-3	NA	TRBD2	CASSPGLAATQYF	TGCGCCAGCAGTCCGGGACTAGCCGCTACGCAGTATTTT
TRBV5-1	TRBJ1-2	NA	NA	CASSLPGTRYGYTF	TGCGCCAGCAGTCTGCCGGGGACTCGGTATGGCTACACCTTC
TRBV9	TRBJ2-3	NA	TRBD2	CASSEGTSGPADTQYF	TGTGCCAGCAGCGAGGGGACTAGCGGGCCGGCGGATACGCAGTATTTT
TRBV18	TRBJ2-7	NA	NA	CASSPTTPEEQYF	TGTGCCAGCTCACCGACTACCCCAGAGGAGCAGTACTTC
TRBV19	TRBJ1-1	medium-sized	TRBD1	CASRLGRDRRITEAFF	TGTGCCAGTAGATTAGGGCGGGACAGACGGATCACTGAAGCTTTCTTT
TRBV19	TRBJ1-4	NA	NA	CATRVSVEKLFF	TGTGCCACCAGGGTGTCGGTTGAAAAACTGTTTTTT
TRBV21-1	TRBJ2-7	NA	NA	CASSQKGRQDSYEQYF	TGTGCCAGCAGTCAAAAGGGGAGACAGGATTCCTACGAGCAGTACTTC
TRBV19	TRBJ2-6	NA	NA	CASSKGDSGANVLTF	TGTGCCAGTAGTAAAGGGGACTCTGGGGCCAACGTCCTGACTTTC
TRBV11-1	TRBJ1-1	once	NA	CASSLSARANTEAFF	TGTGCCAGCAGCTTAAGCGCCAGGGCGAACACTGAAGCTTTCTTT
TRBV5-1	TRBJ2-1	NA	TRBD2	CASSFGSGGYNEQFF	TGCGCCAGCAGCTTCGGTAGCGGGGGCTACAATGAGCAGTTCTTC
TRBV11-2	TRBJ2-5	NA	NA	CASSRGSLQETQYF	TGTGCCAGCAGCAGAGGCAGCCTACAAGAGACCCAGTACTTC
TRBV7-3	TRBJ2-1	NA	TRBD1	CASSLGTGGNEQFF	TGTGCCAGCAGCTTAGGGACAGGGGGGAATGAGCAGTTCTTC
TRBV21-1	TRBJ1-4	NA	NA	CASSKGCLRGNEKLFF	TGTGCCAGCAGCAAAGGATGTCTCCGGGGGAATGAAAAACTGTTTTTT
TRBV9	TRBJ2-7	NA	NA	CASSVVAGYGEQYF	TGTGCCAGCAGCGTAGTCGCAGGGTATGGCGAGCAGTACTTC
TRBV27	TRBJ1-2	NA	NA	CASSLSRGEGNYGYTF	TGTGCCAGCAGTTTATCTCGCGGGGAGGGGAACTATGGCTACACCTTC
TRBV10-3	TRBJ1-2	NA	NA	CAISDQQSNINYGYTF	TGTGCCATCAGTGATCAACAGAGTAACATTAACTATGGCTACACCTTC
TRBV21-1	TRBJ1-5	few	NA	CASSPHKDYQPQHF	TGTGCCAGCAGCCCACACAAAGATTATCAGCCCCAGCATTTT
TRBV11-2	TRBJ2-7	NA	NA	CASSLDRVSSEQYF	TGTGCCAGCAGCTTAGACAGGGTTTCCTCCGAGCAGTACTTC
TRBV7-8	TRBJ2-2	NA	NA	CASSLAGANTGELFF	TGTGCCAGCAGCTTAGCGGGCGCGAACACCGGGGAGCTGTTTTTT
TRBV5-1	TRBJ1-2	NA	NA	CASSPTQGGRYGYTF	TGCGCCAGCAGCCCTACCCAGGGTGGGAGGTATGGCTACACCTTC
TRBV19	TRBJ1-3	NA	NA	CASTKDSNSGNTIYF	TGTGCCAGTACCAAGGACAGCAACTCTGGAAACACCATATATTTT
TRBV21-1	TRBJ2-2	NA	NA	CASSLDQGDTGELFF	TGTGCCAGCAGCCTCGACCAAGGGGATACCGGGGAGCTGTTTTTT
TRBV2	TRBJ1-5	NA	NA	CASRRADQPQHF	TGTGCCAGCAGGCGTGCGGATCAGCCCCAGCATTTT
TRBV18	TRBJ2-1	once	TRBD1	CASSPDREEQFF	TGTGCCAGCTCACCGGACAGGGAAGAGCAGTTCTTC
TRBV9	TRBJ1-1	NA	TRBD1	CASSVGGQGGTEAFF	TGTGCCAGCAGCGTCGGAGGACAGGGTGGCACTGAAGCTTTCTTT